This T cell receptor beta chain was sequenced during a study of blood T cell repertoires in COVID-19. Some clones are missing from TCRdb's copy, which holds only in-frame ones; the method was immunoSEQ multiplex PCR. The sample yields 100,000 to 150,000 clones, over 75% seen once. The table lists this clone with a few counts. The CDR3 has 15 residues. Germline CDR1 SGHNT, CDR2 YYREEE (reference sequence). Germline trimming cut 2 bases from V and 5 bases from J; bases unmatched to any gene: 7. Sequenced sample: peripheral blood. The clonotype originates from an elderly woman with acute or convalescent COVID-19. The chain links TRBV5-4 to TRBJ1-1; 9 bases align to TRBD1. In DNA, the CDR3 is TGTGCCAGCAGCTTCCCGGGACAGGGAGGGACTGAAGCTTTCTTT. Protein: CASSFPGQGGTEAFF.